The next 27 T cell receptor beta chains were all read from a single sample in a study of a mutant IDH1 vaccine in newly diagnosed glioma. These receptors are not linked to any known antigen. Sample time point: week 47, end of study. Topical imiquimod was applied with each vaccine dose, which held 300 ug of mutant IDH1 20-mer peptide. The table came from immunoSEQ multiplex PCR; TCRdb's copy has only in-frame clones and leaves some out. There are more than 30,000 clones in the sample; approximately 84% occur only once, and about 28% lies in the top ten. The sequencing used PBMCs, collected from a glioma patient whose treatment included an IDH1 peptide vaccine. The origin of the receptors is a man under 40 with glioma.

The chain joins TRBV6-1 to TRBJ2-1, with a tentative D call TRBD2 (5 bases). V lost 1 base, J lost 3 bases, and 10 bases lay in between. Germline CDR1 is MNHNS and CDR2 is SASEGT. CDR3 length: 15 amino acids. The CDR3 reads CASSEGFGDYNEQFF. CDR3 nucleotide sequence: TGTGCCAGCAGTGAAGGATTCGGGGACTACAATGAGCAGTTCTTC.

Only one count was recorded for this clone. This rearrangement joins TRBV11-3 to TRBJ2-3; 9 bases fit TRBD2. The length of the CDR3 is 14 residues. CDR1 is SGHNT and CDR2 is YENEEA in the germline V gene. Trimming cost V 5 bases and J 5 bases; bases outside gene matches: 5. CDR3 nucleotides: TGTGCCAGCAGCCTAGCGGGAATTAGAGATACGCAGTATTTT. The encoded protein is CASSLAGIRDTQYF. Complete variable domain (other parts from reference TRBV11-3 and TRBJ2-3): EAGVVQSPRYKIIEKKQPVAFWCNPISGHNTLYWYLQNLGQGPELLIRYENEEAVDDSQLPKDRFSAERLKGVDSTLKIQPAELGDSAVYLCASSLAGIRDTQYFGPGTRLTVL.

The CDR3 DNA reads as TGTGCCAGCGGGCTAGCGGGGGGGCTTGAGACCCAGTACTTC. Its protein is CASGLAGGLETQYF. This chain joins TRBV6-1 and TRBJ2-5; 12 bases align to TRBD2. The V gene's germline CDR1 is MNHNS and CDR2 SASEGT. The ends lost 8 bases at V and 5 bases at J; junction bases unmatched: 6. This CDR3 has 14 amino acids.

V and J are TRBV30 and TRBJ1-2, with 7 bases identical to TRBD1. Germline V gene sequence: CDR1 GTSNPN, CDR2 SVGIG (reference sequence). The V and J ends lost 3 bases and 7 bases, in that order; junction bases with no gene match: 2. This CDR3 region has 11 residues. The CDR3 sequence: CAWSHRGGYTF. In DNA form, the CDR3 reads TGTGCCTGGAGCCACAGGGGTGGCTACACCTTC.

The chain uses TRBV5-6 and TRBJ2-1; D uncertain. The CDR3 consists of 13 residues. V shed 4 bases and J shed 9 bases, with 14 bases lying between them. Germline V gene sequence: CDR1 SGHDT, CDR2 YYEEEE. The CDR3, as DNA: TGTGCCAGCAGCGGAGCCCCTGAAAGTGAGCAGTTCTTC. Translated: CASSGAPESEQFF.

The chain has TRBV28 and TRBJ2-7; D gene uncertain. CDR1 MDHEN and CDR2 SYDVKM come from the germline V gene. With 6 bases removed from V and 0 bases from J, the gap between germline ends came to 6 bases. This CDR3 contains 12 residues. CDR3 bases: TGTGCCAGCAGAACAGACTCCTACGAGCAGTACTTC. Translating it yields CASRTDSYEQYF.

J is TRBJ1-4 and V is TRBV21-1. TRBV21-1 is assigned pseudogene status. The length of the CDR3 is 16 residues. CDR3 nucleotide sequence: TGTGCCAGCAGCGCCATGGGGGGGGCGGCTAATGAAAAACTGTTTTTT. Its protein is CASSAMGGAANEKLFF.

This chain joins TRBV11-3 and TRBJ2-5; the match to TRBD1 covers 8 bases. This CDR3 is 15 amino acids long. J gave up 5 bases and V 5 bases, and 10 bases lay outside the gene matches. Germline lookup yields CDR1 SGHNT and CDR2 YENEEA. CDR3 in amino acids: CASSRGTGRSETQYF. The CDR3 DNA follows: TGTGCCAGCAGCCGCGGGACAGGTCGATCCGAGACCCAGTACTTC. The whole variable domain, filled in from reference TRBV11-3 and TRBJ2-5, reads EAGVVQSPRYKIIEKKQPVAFWCNPISGHNTLYWYLQNLGQGPELLIRYENEEAVDDSQLPKDRFSAERLKGVDSTLKIQPAELGDSAVYLCASSRGTGRSETQYFGPGTRLLVL.

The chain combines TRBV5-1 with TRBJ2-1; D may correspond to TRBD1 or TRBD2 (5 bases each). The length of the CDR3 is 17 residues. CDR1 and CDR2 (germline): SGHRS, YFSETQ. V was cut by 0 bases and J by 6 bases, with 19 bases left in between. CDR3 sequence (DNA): TGCGCCAGCAGCTTGGGACCCCAGGGACGACGGGCCAATGAGCAGTTCTTC. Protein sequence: CASSLGPQGRRANEQFF.

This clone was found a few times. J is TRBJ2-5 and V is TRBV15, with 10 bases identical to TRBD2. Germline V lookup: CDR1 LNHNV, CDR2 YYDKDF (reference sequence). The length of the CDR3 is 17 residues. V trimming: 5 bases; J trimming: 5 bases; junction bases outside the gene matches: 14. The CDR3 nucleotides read TGTGCCACCAGCCAGGGGACGCTAGCGGGAGTGGGTGAGACCCAGTACTTC. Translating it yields CATSQGTLAGVGETQYF.

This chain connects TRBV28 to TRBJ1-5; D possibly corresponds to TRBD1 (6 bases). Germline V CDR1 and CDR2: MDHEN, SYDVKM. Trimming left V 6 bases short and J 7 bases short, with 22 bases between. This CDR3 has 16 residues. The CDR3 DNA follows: TGTGCCAGCAGCCCCTCCGGGACACCGGAGGGGCAGCCCCAGCATTTT. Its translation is CASSPSGTPEGQPQHF.

The DNA for the CDR3 is TGCGCCAGCAGCCCTGGGGCTCACGAGCAGTACTTC. It codes for CASSPGAHEQYF. J is TRBJ2-7 and V is TRBV5-1, with D possibly being TRBD1 (5 bases). CDR1 SGHRS and CDR2 YFSETQ come from the germline V gene. The CDR3 sequence is 12 residues long. V was clipped by 4 bases and J by 5 bases, with 10 bases between them.

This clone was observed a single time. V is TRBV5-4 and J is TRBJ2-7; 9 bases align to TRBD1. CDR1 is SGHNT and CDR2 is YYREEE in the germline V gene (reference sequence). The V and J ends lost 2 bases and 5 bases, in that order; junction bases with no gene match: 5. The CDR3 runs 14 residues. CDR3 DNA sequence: TGTGCCAGCAGCTTCCGGGACAGGGTCCACGAGCAGTACTTC. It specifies CASSFRDRVHEQYF.

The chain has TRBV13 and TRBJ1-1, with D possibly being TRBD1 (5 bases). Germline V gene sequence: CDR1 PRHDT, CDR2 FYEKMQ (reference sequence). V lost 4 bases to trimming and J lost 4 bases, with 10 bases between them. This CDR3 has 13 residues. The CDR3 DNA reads TGTGCCAGCAGCTGGGGACGGACCACTGAAGCTTTCTTT. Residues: CASSWGRTTEAFF.

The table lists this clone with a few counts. CDR3 sequence reads: CASSLAQGAALGQPQHF. The DNA for the CDR3 is TGTGCCAGCAGTCTCGCCCAGGGGGCTGCCCTCGGGCAGCCCCAGCATTTT. The J gene is TRBJ1-5, the V gene TRBV28, with 8 bases fitting TRBD1. After removal of 5 bases from V and 7 bases from J, the junction contained 16 bases not matched to a gene. Per the germline V gene, CDR1 is MDHEN and CDR2 is SYDVKM. The CDR3 runs to 17 residues.

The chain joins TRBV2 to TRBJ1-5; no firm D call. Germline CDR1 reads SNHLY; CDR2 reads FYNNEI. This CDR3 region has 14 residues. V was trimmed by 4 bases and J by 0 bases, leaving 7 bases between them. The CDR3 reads CASSGRDSNQPQHF. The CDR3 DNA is TGTGCCAGCAGTGGACGGGATAGCAATCAGCCCCAGCATTTT.

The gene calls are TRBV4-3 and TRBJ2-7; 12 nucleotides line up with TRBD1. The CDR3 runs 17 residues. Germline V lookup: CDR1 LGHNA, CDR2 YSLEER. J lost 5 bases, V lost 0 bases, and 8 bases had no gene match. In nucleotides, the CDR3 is TGCGCCAGCAGCCAAGATTCGGGACAGGGGGCAGGAAACGAGCAGTACTTC. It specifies CASSQDSGQGAGNEQYF.

The CDR3 loop is CASGQSYEQYF. Written as DNA, the CDR3 is TGTGCCAGCGGACAGTCCTACGAGCAGTACTTC. The chain employs TRBV6-5 and TRBJ2-7, with a tentative D call TRBD1 (6 bases). The CDR3 runs to 11 residues. V shed 8 bases and J shed 1 base, with 6 bases lying between them. The germline CDR1 and CDR2 sequences are MNHEY and SVGAGI.

CDR3: CASSEITSGEQYF. DNA for the CDR3: TGTGCCAGCAGTGAAATCACTAGCGGCGAGCAGTACTTC. The J gene is TRBJ2-7, the V gene TRBV2, with 8 bases aligning to TRBD2. V trimming: 2 bases; J trimming: 6 bases; junction bases outside the gene matches: 3. Germline CDR1 SNHLY, CDR2 FYNNEI. The CDR3 is made up of 13 amino acids.

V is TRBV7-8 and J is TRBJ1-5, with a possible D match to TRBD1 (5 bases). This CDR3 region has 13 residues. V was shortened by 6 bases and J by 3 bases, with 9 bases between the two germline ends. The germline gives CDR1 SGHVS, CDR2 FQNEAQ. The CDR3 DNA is TGTGCCAGCAGTAGGGGCAACAATCAGCCCCAGCATTTT. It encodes CASSRGNNQPQHF.

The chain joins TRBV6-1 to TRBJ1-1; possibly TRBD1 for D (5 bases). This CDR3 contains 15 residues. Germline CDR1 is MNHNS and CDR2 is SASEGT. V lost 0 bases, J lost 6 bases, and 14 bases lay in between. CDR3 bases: TGTGCCAGCAGTGAAGCGCCGGGGGGGATCGCTGAAGCTTTCTTT. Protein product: CASSEAPGGIAEAFF.

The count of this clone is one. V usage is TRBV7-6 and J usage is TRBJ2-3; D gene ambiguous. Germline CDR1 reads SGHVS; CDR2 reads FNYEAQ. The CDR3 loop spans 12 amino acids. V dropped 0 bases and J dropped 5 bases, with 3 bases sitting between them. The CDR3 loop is CASSLARDTQYF. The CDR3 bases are TGTGCCAGCAGCTTAGCTAGAGATACGCAGTATTTT.

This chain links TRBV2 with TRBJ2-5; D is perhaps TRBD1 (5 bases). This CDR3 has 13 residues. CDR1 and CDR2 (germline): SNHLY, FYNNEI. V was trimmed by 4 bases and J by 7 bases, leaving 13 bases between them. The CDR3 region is CASSVKGAGTQYF. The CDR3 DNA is TGTGCCAGCAGTGTGAAAGGGGCTGGGACCCAGTACTTC. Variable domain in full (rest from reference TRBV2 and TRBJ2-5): EPEVTQTPSHQVTQMGQEVILRCVPISNHLYFYWYRQILGQKVEFLVSFYNNEISEKSEIFDDQFSVERPDGSNFTLKIRSTKLEDSAMYFCASSVKGAGTQYFGPGTRLLVL.

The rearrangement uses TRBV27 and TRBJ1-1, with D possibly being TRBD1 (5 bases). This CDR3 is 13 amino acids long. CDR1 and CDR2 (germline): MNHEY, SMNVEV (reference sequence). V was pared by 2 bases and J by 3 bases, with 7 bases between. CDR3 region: CASSLRGDTEAFF. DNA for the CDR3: TGTGCCAGCAGTTTACGGGGGGACACTGAAGCTTTCTTT.

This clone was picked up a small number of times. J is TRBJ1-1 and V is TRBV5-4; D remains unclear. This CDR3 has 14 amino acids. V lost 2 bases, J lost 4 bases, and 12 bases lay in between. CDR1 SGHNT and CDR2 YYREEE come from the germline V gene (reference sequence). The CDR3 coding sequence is TGTGCCAGCAGCTTTAGGTCCAGTCGCACTGAAGCTTTCTTT. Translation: CASSFRSSRTEAFF.

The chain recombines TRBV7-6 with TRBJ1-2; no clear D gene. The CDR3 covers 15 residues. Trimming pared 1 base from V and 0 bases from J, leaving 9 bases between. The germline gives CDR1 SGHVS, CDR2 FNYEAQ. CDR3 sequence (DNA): TGTGCCAGCAGCTTAGGCGGCTCAGCTAACTATGGCTACACCTTC. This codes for CASSLGGSANYGYTF.

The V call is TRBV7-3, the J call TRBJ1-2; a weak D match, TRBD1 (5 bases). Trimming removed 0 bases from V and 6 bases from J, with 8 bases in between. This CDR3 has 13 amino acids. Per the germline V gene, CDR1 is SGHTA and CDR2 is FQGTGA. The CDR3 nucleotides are TGTGCCAGCAGCTTAACTTTGGGGGATGGCTACACCTTC. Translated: CASSLTLGDGYTF.